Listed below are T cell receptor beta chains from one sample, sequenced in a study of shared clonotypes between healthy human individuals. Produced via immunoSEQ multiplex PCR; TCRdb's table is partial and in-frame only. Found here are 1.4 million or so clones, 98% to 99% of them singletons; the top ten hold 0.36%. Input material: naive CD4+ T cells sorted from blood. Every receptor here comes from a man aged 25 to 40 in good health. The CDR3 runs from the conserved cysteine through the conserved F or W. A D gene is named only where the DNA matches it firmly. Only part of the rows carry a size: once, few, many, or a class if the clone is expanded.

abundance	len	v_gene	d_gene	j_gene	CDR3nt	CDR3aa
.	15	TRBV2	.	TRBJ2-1	TGTGCCAGCAGGCTCGGAGGGCCTGCCTACAATGAGCAGTTCTTC	CASRLGGPAYNEQFF
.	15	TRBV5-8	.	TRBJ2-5	TGTGCCAGCAGCCCTTATTCCGGGACGGAAGAGACCCAGTACTTC	CASSPYSGTEETQYF
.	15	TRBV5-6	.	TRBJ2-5	TGTGCCAGCAGCTTTGTAGCTGTGGGCCAAGAGACCCAGTACTTC	CASSFVAVGQETQYF
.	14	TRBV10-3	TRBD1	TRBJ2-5	TGTGCCATCAGGAACGGACAGGGTGGAGAGACCCAGTACTTC	CAIRNGQGGETQYF
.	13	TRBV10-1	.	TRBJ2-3	TGCGCCAGCAGTGGAGGCCTCCCAGATACGCAGTATTTT	CASSGGLPDTQYF
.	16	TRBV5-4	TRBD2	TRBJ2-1	TGTGCCAGCAGCTTACCCAGCGGGAGTTTCTACAATGAGCAGTTCTTC	CASSLPSGSFYNEQFF
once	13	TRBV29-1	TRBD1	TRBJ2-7	TGCAGCGTTCCGGGACAGGGAGACTACGAGCAGTACTTC	CSVPGQGDYEQYF
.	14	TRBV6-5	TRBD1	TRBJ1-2	TGTGCCAGCAGTTCGAGGACAGGGGGCTTAGGCTACACCTTC	CASSSRTGGLGYTF
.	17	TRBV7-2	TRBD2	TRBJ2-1	TGTGCCAGCAGCGCGCGACTAGCGTCTAGCTCCTACAATGAGCAGTTCTTC	CASSARLASSSYNEQFF
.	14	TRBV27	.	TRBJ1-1	TGTGCCAGCAGTTTTAAACCAGAAAACACTGAAGCTTTCTTT	CASSFKPENTEAFF
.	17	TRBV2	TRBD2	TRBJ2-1	TGTGCCAGCAGTGAACCCCAACCCGGACTAGCGGGGGCTGAGCAGTTCTTC	CASSEPQPGLAGAEQFF
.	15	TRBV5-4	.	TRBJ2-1	TGTGCCAGCAGCTCAATAGCGTCTACCTACAATGAGCAGTTCTTC	CASSSIASTYNEQFF
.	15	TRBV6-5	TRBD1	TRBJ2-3	TGTGCCAGCAGTTACGGGACAGAGAACACAGATACGCAGTATTTT	CASSYGTENTDTQYF
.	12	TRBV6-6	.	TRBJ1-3	TGTGCCAGCAGGGGGGGCATCGACACCATATATTTT	CASRGGIDTIYF
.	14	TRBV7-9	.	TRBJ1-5	TGTGCCAGCAGCCTGACGGGGGGCAATCAGCCCCAGCATTTT	CASSLTGGNQPQHF
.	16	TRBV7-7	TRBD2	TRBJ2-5	TGTGCCAGCAGCCCGTCCTCTAGCGGGATCCAAGAGACCCAGTACTTC	CASSPSSSGIQETQYF
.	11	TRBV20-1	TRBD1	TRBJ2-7	TGCAGTGCCCAGGGGGCCTGGGAGCAGTACTTC	CSAQGAWEQYF
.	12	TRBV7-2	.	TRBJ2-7	TGTGCCAGCAGCTCTAATTCCTACGAGCAGTACTTC	CASSSNSYEQYF
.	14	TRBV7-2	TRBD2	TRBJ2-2	TGTGCCAGCAGCCCAACTAGCGTCACCGGGGAGCTGTTTTTT	CASSPTSVTGELFF
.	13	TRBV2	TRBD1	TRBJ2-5	TGTGCCAGCAGGGCAGACAGGGGAGAGACCCAGTACTTC	CASRADRGETQYF
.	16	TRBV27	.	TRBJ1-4	TGTGCCAGCAGTCCACACCGAGGCCGCACTAATGAAAAACTGTTTTTT	CASSPHRGRTNEKLFF
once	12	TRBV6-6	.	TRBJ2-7	TGTGCCAGCCAGGACAGCTCCTACGAGCAGTACTTC	CASQDSSYEQYF
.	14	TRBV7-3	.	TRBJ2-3	TGTGCCAGCAGCTTATTTCCAGCTTCAGATACGCAGTATTTT	CASSLFPASDTQYF
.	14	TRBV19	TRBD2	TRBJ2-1	TGTGCCAGTAGTACACAACCTGGGGGGGGTGAGCAGTTCTTC	CASSTQPGGGEQFF
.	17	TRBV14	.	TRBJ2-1	TGTGCCAGCAGCCAGATATGGGGGGCGAGCTCCTACAATGAGCAGTTCTTC	CASSQIWGASSYNEQFF
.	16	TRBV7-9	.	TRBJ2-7	TGTGCCAGCAGCTTAGCGCCCCCGGGACACTCCTACGAGCAGTACTTC	CASSLAPPGHSYEQYF